This TCR beta chain was identified in a study of T cells after yellow fever vaccination. This clonotype was detected many times. Findings and caveats of the study: Boosting was followed by the reappearance of most primary-vaccination clones (around 95% CD4, more than 70% CD8). Abundant contaminating clonotypes from the bulk population could appear in FACS-sorted repertoires.

The germline V gene has CDR1 SGHTA and CDR2 FQGTGA. The V gene end was trimmed by 5 bases and the J gene end by 4 bases; junction bases not matched to a gene: 4. The CDR3 contains 14 residues. UMIs were added to TCR cDNA along with a universal primer site when it was made by 5'RACE template switching. TCRdb reanalysed the 5' RACE reads using MiXCR and keeps one entry per CDR3 protein. The sample carries tens of thousands of distinct CDR3 sequences, around 5.5% recorded once. Sequenced material: PBMCs, either bulk or a sorted T-cell subset (CD4+, CD8+, memory, or dextramer-sorted; not recorded which), taken 35 to 50 days after the first yellow fever vaccination. This receptor was obtained from a man in his late teens or twenties who received the YFV17D yellow fever vaccine. V gene TRBV7-3 combines with J gene TRBJ2-2; 7 bases are a match to TRBD1. CDR3 coding DNA: TGTGCCAGCAGCGACGGACAGGTCACCGGGGAGCTGTTTTTT. Amino acids: CASSDGQVTGELFF.